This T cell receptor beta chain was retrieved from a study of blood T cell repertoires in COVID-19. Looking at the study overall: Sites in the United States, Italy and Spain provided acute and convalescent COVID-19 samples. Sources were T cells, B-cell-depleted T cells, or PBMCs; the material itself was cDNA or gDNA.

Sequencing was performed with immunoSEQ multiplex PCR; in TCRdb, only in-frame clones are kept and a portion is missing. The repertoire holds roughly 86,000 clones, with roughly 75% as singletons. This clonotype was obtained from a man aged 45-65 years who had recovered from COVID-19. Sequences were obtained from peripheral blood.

The chain's CDR3 is CASTDSYNSPLHF. CDR3 bases: TGCGCCAGCACAGACAGCTATAATTCACCCCTCCACTTT. V usage is TRBV5-1 and J usage is TRBJ1-6; D is perhaps TRBD1 (5 bases). Trimming removed 6 bases at V and 3 bases at J, with 7 bases between. Germline CDR1 reads SGHRS; CDR2 reads YFSETQ. The CDR3 loop spans 13 amino acids. Using reference TRBV5-1 and TRBJ1-6 for the parts outside the CDR3, the full variable domain is KAGVTQTPRYLIKTRGQQVTLSCSPISGHRSVSWYQQTPGQGLQFLFEYFSETQRNKGNFPGRFSGRQFSNSRSEMNVSTLELGDSALYLCASTDSYNSPLHFGNGTRLTVT.